Shown below are 20 T cell receptor beta chains from a single sample sequenced in a study of blood T cell repertoires in COVID-19. This table comes from immunoSEQ multiplex PCR, and its TCRdb copy is limited to in-frame clones, with some not included. The profile shows approximately 290,000 clones, 85% to 90% of them singletons. Source material: PBMCs or T cells enriched from blood (not recorded which). Source of these receptors: a woman aged 18-29 years with acute COVID-19.

V and J are TRBV7-6 and TRBJ2-3; 8 positions match TRBD2. V dropped 4 bases and J dropped 1; count of bases not matched to a gene: 4. Germline-derived CDR1 and CDR2 are SGHVS and FNYEAQ. The CDR3 runs to 15 residues. CDR3 protein: CASSSTSARTDTQYF. In DNA form, the CDR3 reads TGTGCCAGCAGCTCGACTAGCGCCCGCACAGATACGCAGTATTTT.

J is TRBJ2-1 and V is TRBV27; D call uncertain. Per the germline V gene, CDR1 is MNHEY and CDR2 is SMNVEV (reference sequence). This CDR3 has 16 amino acids. The ends were cut back, 0 bases at V and 3 bases at J, with 12 bases in the middle. The CDR3 DNA is TGTGCCAGCAGTTTATCGATGTCGGGTCGCTACAATGAGCAGTTCTTC. The encoded protein is CASSLSMSGRYNEQFF.

The count of this clone is one. V is TRBV11-3 and J is TRBJ1-6; TRBD1 aligns across 8 bases. Trimming at V came to 0 bases and at J to 10 bases, leaving 8 bases not matched to a gene. CDR3 length: 16 amino acids. CDR1 and CDR2 (germline): SGHNT, YENEEA. The CDR3 is CASSLEYRGGRSPLHF. The CDR3 DNA follows: TGTGCCAGCAGCTTAGAGTACAGGGGGGGAAGGTCACCCCTCCACTTT.

This clone was recorded only once. J is TRBJ1-2 and V is TRBV24-1, with 10 bases that match TRBD1. CDR3 length: 15 amino acids. Germline V gene sequence: CDR1 KGHDR, CDR2 SFDVKD. J was trimmed by 3 bases and V by 4 bases; bases with no gene match: 4. DNA of the CDR3: TGTGCCACCAGTGACCCCGGGACAGGGGACTATGGCTACACCTTC. Its translation: CATSDPGTGDYGYTF.

This chain uses TRBV30 with TRBJ2-5, with 9 positions matching TRBD2. The CDR3 length is 11 residues. V lost 7 bases and J lost 4; bases outside the gene matches: 1. Germline-derived CDR1 and CDR2 are GTSNPN and SVGIG (reference sequence). CDR3 sequence: CASTSGETQYF. The CDR3, as DNA: TGTGCCTCGACTAGCGGAGAGACCCAGTACTTC.

The chain combines TRBV27 with TRBJ1-4; D not certain. The V gene lost 5 bases and the J gene lost 8 bases, with 18 bases spanning the gap. The CDR3 contains 15 residues. Germline V CDR1 and CDR2: MNHEY, SMNVEV (reference sequence). The CDR3 loop is CASSPRPDLLEKLFF. The CDR3 coding sequence is TGTGCCAGCAGTCCCCGACCCGACTTATTGGAAAAACTGTTTTTT.

The V and J genes are TRBV6-4 and TRBJ1-5, with 9 bases aligning to TRBD1. CDR1 and CDR2 from the germline V gene are MRHNA and SNTAGT. J lost 6 bases, V lost 3 bases, and 3 bases had no gene match. The CDR3 has 14 amino acids. The CDR3, as DNA: TGTGCCAGCAGTGAACAGGGGGCTTCTCAGCCCCAGCATTTT. Amino acids: CASSEQGASQPQHF.

CDR3 DNA: TGTGCCAGCAGTTTAGTTATGAACACTGAAGCTTTCTTT. It specifies CASSLVMNTEAFF. This chain links TRBV28 with TRBJ1-1; D is unresolved. There are 13 residues in the CDR3. The germline V and J ends were trimmed by 2 bases and 0 bases, with 4 bases remaining between them. CDR1 and CDR2 (germline): MDHEN, SYDVKM.

The chain couples TRBV20-1 to TRBJ1-1; the D is unclear. This CDR3 region has 11 residues. V was trimmed by 6 bases and J by 8 bases, leaving 13 bases between them. Germline-derived CDR1 and CDR2 are DFQATT and SNEGSKA (reference sequence). CDR3 sequence: CSARRQEEAFF. Written as DNA, the CDR3 is TGCAGTGCCCGCCGGCAGGAAGAAGCTTTCTTT.

This chain connects TRBV24-1 to TRBJ2-3, with 8 bases fitting TRBD1. CDR1 and CDR2 (germline): KGHDR, SFDVKD. The trim removed 2 bases at V and 9 bases at J, leaving 6 bases unmatched. CDR3 length equals 14 residues. The CDR3 reads CATSDSSDRGTQYF. DNA of the CDR3: TGTGCCACCAGTGATTCCTCCGACAGGGGCACGCAGTATTTT.

The chain is built from TRBV7-3 and TRBJ1-1, with TRBD1 as a possible D gene (5 bases). The length of the CDR3 is 13 residues. V lost 5 bases, J lost 5 bases, and 12 bases lay in between. Germline V gene lookup returns CDR1 SGHTA and CDR2 FQGTGA. The CDR3 loop is CASSPGGETEAFF. The DNA of the CDR3 is TGTGCCAGCAGCCCTGGAGGGGAGACTGAAGCTTTCTTT.

V and J are TRBV19 and TRBJ1-5; D is ambiguous. Trimming shortened V by 6 bases and J by 4 bases, and 10 bases separated the two germline ends. This CDR3 contains 13 residues. Germline V gives CDR1 LNHDA, CDR2 SQIVND (reference sequence). CDR3 amino acids: CASSPILNQPQHF. The DNA for the CDR3 is TGTGCCAGTAGCCCAATCCTAAATCAGCCCCAGCATTTT.

The rearrangement links TRBV9 to TRBJ2-1, with 9 bases matching TRBD1. The germline V gene has CDR1 SGDLS and CDR2 YYNGEE. With 3 bases clipped from V and 5 bases from J, the junction kept 6 bases outside the gene matches. The CDR3 is 15 amino acids. CDR3 nucleotides: TGTGCCAGCAGCGGCCGACAGGGGGGCCACAATGAGCAGTTCTTC. Amino acid sequence: CASSGRQGGHNEQFF.

The V and J genes are TRBV11-1 and TRBJ2-2; possibly TRBD1 for D (5 bases). CDR1 and CDR2 (germline): SGHAT, FQDESV (reference sequence). V lost 2 bases and J 0 bases, leaving 10 bases between the germline ends. CDR3 size: 16 residues. CDR3 protein: CASSLTDTSNTGELFF. The CDR3 coding sequence is TGTGCCAGCAGCTTAACGGACACCTCGAACACCGGGGAGCTGTTTTTT.

The J gene is TRBJ1-6, the V gene TRBV23-1, with D unresolved. TRBV23-1 carries the ORF label, with uncertain function. The CDR3 extends over 18 amino acids. Trimming stripped 6 bases from V and 0 bases from J, with 18 bases between. Here the CDR3 DNA reads TGCGCCAGCAGATGCACACCCAGATCCAGCTCCTATAATTCACCCCTCCACTTT. It is translated as CASRCTPRSSSYNSPLHF.

This sequence joins TRBV5-4 and TRBJ2-3; D is possibly TRBD1 (6 bases). V lost 3 bases and J lost 7, with 15 bases in between. The CDR3 contains 14 residues. Germline V lookup: CDR1 SGHNT, CDR2 YYREEE (reference sequence). This chain's CDR3 is CASSSSGTMNTQYF. In nucleotides, the CDR3 is TGTGCCAGCAGCTCGTCGGGGACAATGAATACGCAGTATTTT.

CDR3 residues: CASSLFIEVSSGNNEQFF. CDR3 sequence (DNA): TGTGCCAGCAGCTTATTTATTGAAGTGTCTAGCGGGAACAATGAGCAGTTCTTC. The rearrangement links TRBV11-3 to TRBJ2-1, with TRBD2 matching 9 bases. Germline CDR1 SGHNT, CDR2 YENEEA. The trim removed 2 bases at V and 5 bases at J, leaving 13 bases unmatched. The CDR3 is 18 residues long.

The DNA of the CDR3 is TGCGCCAGCAGTATGGGACTAGCGGGAACCTACGAGCAGTACTTC. Translated, it gives CASSMGLAGTYEQYF. The chain employs TRBV5-1 and TRBJ2-7, with 13 bases aligning to TRBD2. Germline trimming cut 5 bases from V and 2 bases from J; bases unmatched to any gene: 4. CDR1 and CDR2 (germline): SGHRS, YFSETQ. This CDR3 has 15 residues. The full variable domain, its missing parts supplied by reference TRBV5-1 and TRBJ2-7, is KAGVTQTPRYLIKTRGQQVTLSCSPISGHRSVSWYQQTPGQGLQFLFEYFSETQRNKGNFPGRFSGRQFSNSRSEMNVSTLELGDSALYLCASSMGLAGTYEQYFGPGTRLTVT.

This chain links TRBV4-2 with TRBJ2-1, with 9 bases aligning to TRBD2. CDR1 and CDR2 from the germline V gene are LGHNA and YNFKEQ. The length of the CDR3 is 15 residues. Trimming removed 2 bases from V and 3 bases from J; junction bases left unmatched: 2. CDR3 in amino acids: CASSQRLADYNEQFF. CDR3 sequence (DNA): TGTGCCAGCAGCCAAAGACTAGCGGACTACAATGAGCAGTTCTTC.

V usage is TRBV6-5 and J usage is TRBJ1-5; 7 bases map to TRBD1. Germline CDR1 and CDR2: MNHEY and SVGAGI. Trimming removed 6 bases from V and 3 bases from J; junction bases left unmatched: 8. The CDR3 consists of 15 residues. CDR3 residues: CASRGKTGNNQPQHF. The DNA for the CDR3 is TGTGCCAGCAGGGGCAAGACAGGGAACAATCAGCCCCAGCATTTT.